The present TCR beta chain was sequenced within a study of identical twins. Study observations and caveats: In cord blood, abundant beta clonotypes had fewer insertions; memory showed no trend.

V was trimmed by 4 bases and J by 8 bases, leaving 6 bases between them. Germline-derived CDR1 and CDR2 are SGHDT and YYEEEE. The CDR3 covers 11 residues. This clonotype appeared many times. Its antigen is unidentified. TCRdb re-called the 5' RACE reads through MiXCR, storing one row per CDR3 protein. Here the sample spans approximately 700,000 distinct CDR3 sequences, approximately 6.1% being singletons. This clonotype originated in a man aged 18-30 years in good health. The chain uses TRBV5-6 and TRBJ2-2; D is unclear. Material: naive T cells sorted from blood. This CDR3 is CASSQRGELFF. CDR3 coding DNA: TGTGCCAGCAGCCAGAGGGGGGAGCTGTTTTTT.